A single sample gave rise to the 14 T cell receptor beta chains below, sequenced in a study of T-cell reconstitution after alpha-beta-depleted transplantation in children. As it was prepared, the TCRbeta library received unique molecular identifiers. TCRdb recomputed calls from the PCR reads with MiXCR, one row per CDR3 protein. Counted here are hundreds of thousands of distinct CDR3 sequences, around 12% occurring once; the ten biggest clones make up 0.79%. The sequencing here drew on PBMCs, taken before TCRalphabeta/CD19-depleted stem cell transplant. The receptors stem from a girl aged 2 to 9 with congenital amegakaryocytic thrombocytopenia, due to receive a stem cell transplant.

This clonotype showed up many times. The chain has TRBV4-1 and TRBJ2-3, with 13 bases that match TRBD2. Per the germline V gene, CDR1 is MGHRA and CDR2 is YSYEKL. The CDR3 loop spans 19 amino acids. V was pared by 3 bases and J by 2 bases, with 11 bases of the junction left unmatched. CDR3 protein: CASSQFGTSGKGTTDTQYF. CDR3 in DNA: TGCGCCAGCAGCCAGTTCGGGACTAGCGGGAAAGGCACCACAGATACGCAGTATTTT.

In regard to this clonotype: One base away lies a much larger clone, so this may be a sequencing read error. V is TRBV20-1 and J is TRBJ2-7; 8 positions match TRBD2. The CDR3 sequence is 17 residues long. Germline V gene data show CDR1 as DFQATT and CDR2 as SNEGSKA (reference sequence). The CDR3 region has the DNA TGCTGTGCTAGGCTTGCGGGAGGACGATCTAGCTCCTACGAGCAGTACTTC. It translates to CCARLAGGRSSSYEQYF.

This clonotype has at least ten counts. This CDR3 is CASSLRGYSGNTIYF. For the CDR3, the DNA is TGTGCCAGCAGTTTGCGAGGCTACTCTGGAAACACCATATATTTT. The V gene is TRBV12-3 or TRBV12-4, the J gene TRBJ1-3; no clear D gene. The CDR3 covers 15 residues. V lost 3 bases and J lost 0, with 9 bases in between.

This clonotype was counted at least ten times. V usage is TRBV5-1 and J usage is TRBJ1-1; TRBD1 agrees at 7 bases. CDR1 and CDR2 from the germline V gene are SGHRS and YFSETQ. The CDR3 has 14 residues. The V segment lost 4 bases and the J segment 7 bases; nucleotides outside the gene matches: 10. In nucleotides, the CDR3 is TGCGCCAGCAGCCAATCGGGACAGACGTTTGAAGCTTTCTTT. The encoded protein is CASSQSGQTFEAFF.

This clonotype was recorded many times. This chain links TRBV12-3 or TRBV12-4 with TRBJ1-2, with D possibly being TRBD1 (5 bases). With 4 bases removed from V and 8 bases from J, the gap between germline ends came to 11 bases. There are 12 residues in the CDR3. The DNA for the CDR3 is TGTGCCAGCAGTTCCCCGAGGGGAGGCTACACCTTC. This gives the protein CASSSPRGGYTF.

Only a few counts were recorded for this clonotype. The chain joins TRBV15 to TRBJ2-5; TRBD1 agrees at 10 bases. Germline V gives CDR1 LNHNV, CDR2 YYDKDF (reference sequence). The V and J ends lost 2 bases and 2 bases, in that order; junction bases with no gene match: 8. The CDR3 is 17 amino acids. CDR3 residues: CATSRKRTGGNQETQYF. The CDR3 bases are TGTGCCACCAGCAGAAAAAGGACAGGGGGAAATCAAGAGACCCAGTACTTC.

This clonotype appeared many times. The V and J genes are TRBV5-1 and TRBJ1-3, with D uncertain. Germline assignment: CDR1 SGHRS and CDR2 YFSETQ. The CDR3 has 16 residues. Between the trimmed V and J ends, which lost 0 bases and 1 base, there was a span of 11 bases. The CDR3: CASSLDWTMSGNTIYF. CDR3 coding DNA: TGCGCCAGCAGCTTGGATTGGACCATGTCTGGAAACACCATATATTTT.

This clonotype was seen many times. J is TRBJ1-5 and V is TRBV11-1; D possibly corresponds to TRBD1 (5 bases). CDR1 and CDR2 from the germline V gene are SGHAT and FQDESV (reference sequence). The CDR3 totals 17 residues. Trimming stripped 1 base from V and 6 bases from J, with 19 bases between. Here the CDR3 DNA reads TGTGCCAGCAGCTTAGTGTTCTCGGCAGGCGGGGGTCAGCCCCAGCATTTT. Its translation is CASSLVFSAGGGQPQHF.

This clonotype was picked up a small number of times. The rearrangement links TRBV20-1 to TRBJ2-1; the match to TRBD1 covers 7 bases. The length of the CDR3 is 15 residues. Trimming at V came to 0 bases and at J to 9 bases, leaving 11 bases not matched to a gene. Per germline, CDR1 DFQATT and CDR2 SNEGSKA (reference sequence). The CDR3 coding sequence is TGCAGTGCTAGAGAGTGGGTAGGGGGCCGCCGTGAGCAGTTCTTC. This encodes CSAREWVGGRREQFF.

This clonotype appeared many times. The chain uses TRBV29-1 and TRBJ1-2; possibly TRBD1 for D (5 bases). CDR1 is SQVTM and CDR2 is ANQGSEA in the germline V gene. V was pared by 0 bases and J by 6 bases, with 11 bases between. This CDR3 spans 13 amino acids. CDR3 coding DNA: TGCAGCGTTGAAGATGGGGGGAGCCATGGCTACACCTTC. This translates into CSVEDGGSHGYTF.

In this sample, this clonotype turned up many times. The chain has TRBV7-9 and TRBJ1-2; a possible D gene is TRBD1 (5 bases). V lost 3 bases, J lost 1 base, and 6 bases lay in between. The CDR3 contains 13 residues. Germline assignment: CDR1 SEHNR and CDR2 FQNEAQ (reference sequence). The CDR3 bases are TGTGCCAGCAGCTTCGACAGTAACTATGGCTACACCTTC. Its translation: CASSFDSNYGYTF.

The CDR3 spells CSAPGQGTAGELFF. The CDR3 DNA is TGCAGTGCCCCAGGACAGGGGACAGCCGGGGAGCTGTTTTTT. The chain is built from TRBV20-1 and TRBJ2-2; 9 bases align to TRBD1. The CDR3 is 14 amino acids. With 6 bases clipped from V and 6 bases from J, the junction kept 8 bases outside the gene matches. Germline CDR1 DFQATT, CDR2 SNEGSKA (reference sequence).

This clonotype has a handful of counts. V is TRBV5-6 and J is TRBJ2-7; D might be TRBD1 (5 bases). V was pared by 1 base and J by 5 bases, with 13 bases between. This CDR3 contains 14 residues. CDR1 is SGHDT, CDR2 YYEEEE, per germline. CDR3 residues: CASSLSGAPHEQYF. DNA for the CDR3: TGTGCCAGCAGCTTGTCTGGGGCTCCCCACGAGCAGTACTTC.

Many counts were recorded for this clonotype. The CDR3 loop reads CASSQVQWLAGGLNTGELFF. In DNA, the CDR3 is TGTGCCAGCAGCCAAGTTCAATGGCTAGCGGGAGGACTAAACACCGGGGAGCTGTTTTTT. V and J are TRBV3-1 and TRBJ2-2; 11 positions match TRBD2. From germline, CDR1 is LGHDT and CDR2 YNNKEL (reference sequence). The V gene end was trimmed by 1 base and the J gene end by 2 bases; junction bases not matched to a gene: 12. The CDR3 sequence is 20 residues long.